These T cell receptor beta chains were read from a single sample in a study of T-cell reconstitution after alpha-beta-depleted transplantation in children. A single record per CDR3 protein comes from TCRdb applying MiXCR to the PCR reads. In the table there are roughly 670,000 distinct CDR3 sequences, roughly 14% of which are singletons. The material sequenced was PBMCs, taken before TCRalphabeta/CD19-depleted stem cell transplant. Source of these receptors: a girl aged 2-10 years with congenital amegakaryocytic thrombocytopenia, due to receive a stem cell transplant. Each CDR3 is given with its conserved first and last residue. A D gene is named only where the DNA matches it firmly. Expanded clones are given a class, and other clones once, few, many or no size at all.

d_call	j_call	v_call	clone_size	cdr3_aa	cdr3_nt
TRBD2	TRBJ2-3	TRBV20-1	many	CSAPVSGRAATQYF	TGCAGTGCTCCGGTGTCCGGGAGGGCCGCTACGCAGTATTTT
.	TRBJ2-7	TRBV28	many	CASRLESGSSYEQYF	TGTGCCAGCAGACTAGAATCAGGGAGCTCCTACGAGCAGTACTTC
.	TRBJ1-2	TRBV29-1	.	CSVLSRAYGYTF	TGCAGCGTTTTATCGCGAGCCTATGGCTACACCTTC
.	TRBJ2-6	TRBV7-8	.	CASRGMRANVLTF	TGTGCCAGCAGGGGGATGAGAGCCAACGTCCTGACTTTC
.	TRBJ2-1	TRBV28	few	CASSSPGLAYNEQFF	TGTGCCAGCAGTTCTCCCGGACTCGCCTACAATGAGCAGTTCTTC
TRBD1	TRBJ2-7	TRBV7-6	few	CASSPTPPGQGNDEQYF	TGTGCCAGCAGCCCTACTCCTCCGGGACAGGGAAATGACGAGCAGTACTTC
TRBD2	TRBJ2-5	TRBV11-2	few	CASRYLAGGPQETQYF	TGTGCCAGCAGATACCTAGCGGGAGGGCCCCAAGAGACCCAGTACTTC
TRBD2	TRBJ2-1	TRBV4-1	few	CASSQAGLAGAVGYRDEQFF	TGCGCCAGCAGCCAAGCGGGACTAGCGGGGGCGGTAGGGTATAGAGATGAGCAGTTCTTC
.	TRBJ1-1	TRBV29-1	few	CSVGKGGTEAFF	TGCAGCGTTGGTAAGGGGGGCACTGAAGCTTTCTTT
TRBD1	TRBJ1-2	TRBV6-1	many	CASRIGTGGTGYTF	TGTGCCAGCAGGATCGGGACAGGGGGTACTGGCTACACCTTC